The sequence of this TCR beta chain was determined in a study of T cell responses to AZD1222 COVID-19 vaccine. Findings of the study overall: Just a handful of people given AZD1222 tested seropositive at baseline. Close to half of all spike-specific TCRs reportedly target regions of the variants that are unmutated. Possibly, clonal diversity was underestimated; donors were largely white British and included more females.

Germline V gives CDR1 MGHRA, CDR2 YSYEKL. The CDR3 consists of 17 residues. The trim removed 4 bases at V and 3 bases at J, leaving 9 bases unmatched. Produced via immunoSEQ multiplex PCR; TCRdb's table is partial and in-frame only. The repertoire consists of 95,000 to 110,000 clones, with about nine tenths occurring once and the leading ten covering about 5%. Notes on this clone: Its matching antigen is unknown.

The rearrangement uses TRBV4-1 and TRBJ2-7; 13 bases are a match to TRBD2. The TCR was taken from an adult in good health. The material was peripheral blood, obtained on day 0 of AZD1222 vaccination. CDR3 sequence (DNA): TGCGCCAGCAGCCGGGGGACTAGCGGGGACAGTTTCTACGAGCAGTACTTC. Protein product: CASSRGTSGDSFYEQYF.